These T cell receptor beta chains were read from a single sample in a study of cytomegalovirus exposure and HLA in healthy donors. Libraries were prepared by immunoSEQ multiplex PCR; TCRdb keeps only in-frame clonotypes and omits some of them. Found here are around 150,000 clones, roughly 88% of them singletons; the top ten hold about 6.8%. Sequencing was carried out using PBMCs. These receptors were collected from a man aged 50-59 years in good health and CMV-seropositive. The CDR3 runs from the conserved cysteine through the conserved F or W. A D gene is named only where the DNA matches it firmly. For some rows the clone size is stated as once, few or many, or as a class when expanded; others skip it.

-	TRBV28	TRBJ2-7	TRBD1	TGTGCCAGCAGGGTACAGGGGGCAGGCTACGAGCAGTACTTC	CASRVQGAGYEQYF
-	TRBV2	TRBJ2-3	TRBD2	TGTGCCAGCAGTTCGGGACTAGCGGGAGTGGGCCGGGGCACAGATACGCAGTATTTT	CASSSGLAGVGRGTDTQYF
-	TRBV7-9	TRBJ1-5	TRBD1	TGTGCCAGTACAGGGGGTGGTCAGCCCCAGCATTTT	CASTGGGQPQHF
-	TRBV5-1	TRBJ2-3	-	TGCGCCAGCAGCTTGTTCAGCGGGAGCACAGATACGCAGTATTTT	CASSLFSGSTDTQYF
-	TRBV9	TRBJ2-1	-	TGTGCCAGCAGCGTTTTGAGCCACAATGAGCAGTTCTTC	CASSVLSHNEQFF
-	TRBV6-1	TRBJ1-2	-	TGTGCCAGCAGTGAACAGAACTATGGCTACACCTTC	CASSEQNYGYTF
once	TRBV9	TRBJ1-5	TRBD1	TGTGCCAGCAGCGTAGGGGGACAGGGCAATCAGCCCCAGCATTTT	CASSVGGQGNQPQHF
-	TRBV15	TRBJ1-2	TRBD1	TGTGCCACCAGCAGAGGACAGGGGGACTATGGCTACACCTTC	CATSRGQGDYGYTF
-	TRBV5-6	TRBJ1-2	-	TGTGCCAGGTTGGGGTCACAGGAGGGCTACACCTTC	CARLGSQEGYTF
-	TRBV6-5	TRBJ2-1	-	TGTGCCAGCAGTTCCCCTGGGGGGGGAGGGGGCAATGAGCAGTTCTTC	CASSSPGGGGGNEQFF
-	TRBV9	TRBJ1-3	-	TGTGCCAGCAGCGTAGGGGGCGCCGGAAACACCATATATTTT	CASSVGGAGNTIYF
-	TRBV2	TRBJ2-1	-	TGTGCCAGCAATGGACTTCCCTCCTACAATGAGCAGTTCTTC	CASNGLPSYNEQFF
-	TRBV11-2	TRBJ1-3	TRBD1	TGTGCCAGCAGCTCCCGGACAGGGGGGCCAAACACCATATATTTT	CASSSRTGGPNTIYF
-	TRBV21-1	TRBJ1-5	-	TGTGCCAGCAGCAAAGGCGGTTCGAGCAATCAGCCCCAGCATTTT	CASSKGGSSNQPQHF
-	TRBV18	TRBJ1-3	TRBD1	TGTGCCAGCTCACCGGACAGGGACGCCATATATTTT	CASSPDRDAIYF